This section outlines one T cell receptor beta chain sequence together with its context. The antigen remains unidentified. Profiled with immunoSEQ multiplex PCR; TCRdb holds only in-frame clones, not every one. The top ten clones hold about 2.6% of a sample with about 40,000 clones, about 89% of them seen once. Time point in this sample: week 5, during vaccination. Every vaccine dose comprised 300 ug of mutant IDH1 20-mer peptide plus topical imiquimod. V was clipped by 3 bases and J by 0 bases; unmatched bases: 7. CDR3 length equals 18 residues. Per germline, CDR1 SEHNR and CDR2 FQNEAQ (reference sequence). These data are taken from a study of a mutant IDH1 vaccine in newly diagnosed glioma.

The specimen comprised PBMCs, sampled from a glioma patient whose treatment included an IDH1 peptide vaccine. The rearrangement uses TRBV7-9 and TRBJ2-7; the match to TRBD2 covers 14 bases. This clonotype was sampled from a man over 45 with glioma. CDR3 DNA: TGTGCCAGCAGCTTCGCGACTAGCGGGGGGGCCGTCTCCTACGAGCAGTACTTC. This gives the protein CASSFATSGGAVSYEQYF.